The 17 T cell receptor beta chains given below trace back to one sample, sequenced in a study of shared clonotypes between healthy human individuals. TCRdb keeps only in-frame clones here, not all; method: immunoSEQ multiplex PCR. Here the sample spans around 2.3 million clones, approximately 95% being singletons. Material for sequencing was naive CD4+ T cells sorted from blood. This sample's subset: CD45RA+ positively selected. These receptors were taken from a man aged 18 to 30 in good health.

The rearrangement uses TRBV7-2 and TRBJ2-7; 8 bases match TRBD2. Germline V gene lookup returns CDR1 SGHTA and CDR2 FQGNSA. Trimming cost V 5 bases and J 3 bases; bases outside gene matches: 9. There are 15 residues in the CDR3. DNA of the CDR3: TGTGCCAGCAGCGTCATTCCGGGACTAGGCTACGAGCAGTACTTC. Its protein product is CASSVIPGLGYEQYF.

In the case of this clone: Other DNA sequences of this sample code for an identical CDR3. The chain has TRBV5-1 and TRBJ2-7; possibly TRBD2 for D (5 bases). Germline V gives CDR1 SGHRS, CDR2 YFSETQ. The CDR3 sequence is 12 residues long. V was cut by 4 bases and J by 2 bases, with 7 bases left in between. In DNA, the CDR3 is TGCGCCAGCAGCCTCGGGACCTACGAGCAGTACTTC. This encodes CASSLGTYEQYF.

The chain couples TRBV4-1 to TRBJ1-5; maybe TRBD1 (6 bases). CDR3 length equals 17 residues. The V gene lost 3 bases and the J gene lost 4 bases, with 19 bases spanning the gap. In germline, CDR1 is MGHRA, CDR2 YSYEKL. The CDR3 DNA is TGCGCCAGCAGCCACGTCGCGGTCAGGGGAGGGAATCAGCCCCAGCATTTT. Translated: CASSHVAVRGGNQPQHF.

The J gene is TRBJ2-5, the V gene TRBV2, with 10 bases matching TRBD2. V gave up 10 bases and J gave up 2 bases; unmatched junction bases: 10. The CDR3 runs to 15 residues. Looked up from germline, CDR1 is SNHLY and CDR2 is FYNNEI. DNA for the CDR3: TGTGCCACCTCTAGCGGGGGCCGCTTACAAGAGACCCAGTACTTC. This translates into CATSSGGRLQETQYF.

This clone showed up just a few times. The chain is built from TRBV28 and TRBJ1-5, with D possibly being TRBD1 (5 bases). The CDR3 consists of 14 residues. Trimming stripped 8 bases from V and 5 bases from J, with 16 bases between. Germline V CDR1 and CDR2: MDHEN, SYDVKM. This chain's CDR3 is CASAPGTGDQPQHF. The CDR3 DNA sequence: TGTGCCAGCGCCCCCGGGACGGGGGATCAGCCCCAGCATTTT.

V is TRBV5-6 and J is TRBJ2-6; D gene uncertain. The CDR3 sequence is 15 residues long. V was cut by 2 bases and J by 0 bases, with 6 bases left in between. Germline assignment: CDR1 SGHDT and CDR2 YYEEEE. CDR3 loop: CASSFWASGANVLTF. DNA of the CDR3: TGTGCCAGCAGCTTCTGGGCCTCTGGGGCCAACGTCCTGACTTTC.

The chain links TRBV6-5 to TRBJ2-5; the match to TRBD2 covers 10 bases. The CDR3 is 15 residues long. Germline V CDR1 and CDR2: MNHEY, SVGAGI. With 6 bases clipped from V and 5 bases from J, the junction kept 9 bases outside the gene matches. CDR3 nucleotides: TGTGCCAGCAGCCTCTCGGGAGCGGGAGGGGAGACCCAGTACTTC. Its translation: CASSLSGAGGETQYF.

The chain recombines TRBV2 with TRBJ1-4; 9 nucleotides align to TRBD1. Germline V gene data show CDR1 as SNHLY and CDR2 as FYNNEI. With 5 bases clipped from V and 7 bases from J, the junction kept 5 bases outside the gene matches. This CDR3 has 14 amino acids. The CDR3 nucleotides are TGTGCCAGCAGTTTGAACAGGGGGCTTGAAAAACTGTTTTTT. Amino acids: CASSLNRGLEKLFF.

The rearrangement links TRBV5-6 to TRBJ1-2; 9 nucleotides agree with TRBD1. The CDR3 is made up of 15 amino acids. V dropped 4 bases and J dropped 2; count of bases not matched to a gene: 6. The germline CDR1 and CDR2 sequences are SGHDT and YYEEEE. CDR3 loop: CASSPLGQGNYGYTF. Written as DNA, the CDR3 is TGTGCCAGCAGCCCGCTAGGACAGGGGAACTATGGCTACACCTTC.

The rearrangement uses TRBV18 and TRBJ2-3; TRBD1 might be the D (6 bases). V was shortened by 3 bases and J by 5 bases, with 12 bases between the two germline ends. The V gene's germline CDR1 is KGHSH and CDR2 LQKENI. This CDR3 is 14 amino acids long. The CDR3 here is CASSPWTVLDTQYF. CDR3 DNA: TGTGCCAGCTCACCCTGGACAGTTCTAGATACGCAGTATTTT.

The V gene is TRBV7-9, the J gene TRBJ2-1; D is perhaps TRBD1 (6 bases). Trimming stripped 6 bases from V and 5 bases from J, with 14 bases between. The CDR3 length is 14 residues. The germline gives CDR1 SEHNR, CDR2 FQNEAQ (reference sequence). CDR3 sequence reads: CASSLGHGDNEQFF. The CDR3 DNA reads as TGTGCCAGCAGTTTGGGACACGGGGACAATGAGCAGTTCTTC.

The chain recombines TRBV9 with TRBJ2-2; the match to TRBD1 covers 9 bases. J was trimmed by 4 bases and V by 4 bases; bases with no gene match: 5. This CDR3 spans 15 amino acids. Germline CDR1 reads SGDLS; CDR2 reads YYNGEE. CDR3 sequence reads: CASSLTGGSTGELFF. The CDR3, as DNA: TGTGCCAGCAGCCTTACAGGGGGCAGCACCGGGGAGCTGTTTTTT.

The chain couples TRBV30 to TRBJ2-1, with 13 bases identical to TRBD2. Unmatched junction bases numbered 11, after V lost 8 bases and J lost 10 bases. Germline values: CDR1 GTSNPN, CDR2 SVGIG (reference sequence). There are 14 residues in the CDR3. This CDR3 reads CAQGLAGVGGEQFF. The CDR3 DNA reads TGTGCCCAAGGACTAGCGGGAGTAGGAGGCGAGCAGTTCTTC.

The V and J genes are TRBV2 and TRBJ2-3; 10 nucleotides match TRBD2. V was pared by 7 bases and J by 6 bases, with 10 bases of the junction left unmatched. Germline CDR1 reads SNHLY; CDR2 reads FYNNEI. This CDR3 is built from 15 residues. This CDR3 reads CASNLAGAPGDTQYF. CDR3 in DNA: TGTGCCAGCAACCTAGCGGGGGCCCCCGGGGATACGCAGTATTTT.

The chain combines TRBV19 with TRBJ1-5, with D possibly TRBD1 on 6 matching bases. The length of the CDR3 is 14 residues. Germline V gene data show CDR1 as LNHDA and CDR2 as SQIVND (reference sequence). V dropped 5 bases and J dropped 3 bases, with 11 bases sitting between them. CDR3 nucleotide sequence: TGTGCCAGTAGTGGGACATCCCTCAATCAGCCCCAGCATTTT. As protein: CASSGTSLNQPQHF.

This chain joins TRBV9 and TRBJ2-5; 13 bases are a match to TRBD2. Trimming took 4 bases from V and 2 from J; bases not matched to a gene: 5. The CDR3 spans 16 residues. CDR1 SGDLS and CDR2 YYNGEE come from the germline V gene. The CDR3 DNA reads TGTGCCAGCAGCCCCCAGGGACTAGCGGGACAAGAGACCCAGTACTTC. As protein: CASSPQGLAGQETQYF.

A note on this clone: Different DNA sequences within this sample yield the same CDR3. V usage is TRBV19 and J usage is TRBJ2-7; D may be TRBD1 (5 bases). Germline loops: CDR1 LNHDA, CDR2 SQIVND (reference sequence). The CDR3 loop spans 12 amino acids. Trimming took 5 bases from V and 1 from J, leaving 6 bases between them. The DNA for the CDR3 is TGTGCCAGTAGTGACAGATCCTACGAGCAGTACTTC. Protein sequence: CASSDRSYEQYF.